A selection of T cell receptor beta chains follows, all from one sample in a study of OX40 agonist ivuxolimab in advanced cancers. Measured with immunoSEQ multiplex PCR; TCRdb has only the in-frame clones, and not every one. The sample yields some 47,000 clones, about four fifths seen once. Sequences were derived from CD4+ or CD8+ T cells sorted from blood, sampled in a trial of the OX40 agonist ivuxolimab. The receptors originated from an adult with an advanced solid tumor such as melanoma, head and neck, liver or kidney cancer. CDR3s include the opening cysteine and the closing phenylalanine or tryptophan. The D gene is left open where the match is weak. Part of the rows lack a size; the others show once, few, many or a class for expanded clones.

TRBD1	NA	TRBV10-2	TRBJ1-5	CASSEQGSGNQPQHF	TGCGCCAGCAGTGAACAGGGGAGCGGCAATCAGCCCCAGCATTTT
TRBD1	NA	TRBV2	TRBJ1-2	CASSDAGGPGYYTF	TGTGCCAGCAGCGACGCAGGGGGCCCGGGATACTACACCTTC
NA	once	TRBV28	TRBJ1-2	CASSSRLYGYTF	TGTGCCAGCAGCTCCAGGCTCTATGGCTACACCTTC
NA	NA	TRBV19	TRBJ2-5	CASSMRGNGGETQYF	TGTGCCAGTAGTATGAGGGGTAACGGGGGAGAGACCCAGTACTTC
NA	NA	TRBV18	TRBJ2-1	CASSPPGGSYNEQFF	TGTGCCAGCTCACCACCGGGGGGCTCCTACAATGAGCAGTTCTTC
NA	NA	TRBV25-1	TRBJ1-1	CASSEVGGGTEAFF	TGTGCCAGCAGTGAAGTGGGGGGGGGCACTGAAGCTTTCTTT
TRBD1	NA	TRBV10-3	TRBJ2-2	CATRDSNTGELFF	TGTGCCACCCGGGACAGCAACACCGGGGAGCTGTTTTTT
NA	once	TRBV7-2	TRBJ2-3	CASSPADTQYF	TGTGCCAGCAGTCCTGCGGATACGCAGTATTTT
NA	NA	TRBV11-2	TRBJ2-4	CASSSFGGRGNIQYF	TGTGCCAGCAGCTCTTTTGGCGGGCGGGGAAACATTCAGTACTTC
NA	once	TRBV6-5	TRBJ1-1	CASSLSFAMNTEAFF	TGTGCCAGCAGTTTATCCTTCGCCATGAACACTGAAGCTTTCTTT
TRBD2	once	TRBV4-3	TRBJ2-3	CASSQVTSGRSDTQYF	TGCGCCAGCAGCCAAGTAACTAGCGGGAGGTCGGATACGCAGTATTTT
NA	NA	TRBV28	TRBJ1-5	CASSLGQATGPQHF	TGTGCCAGCAGTTTGGGGCAGGCTACAGGGCCCCAGCATTTT
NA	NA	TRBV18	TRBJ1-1	CASSPRNLAEAFF	TGTGCCAGCTCACCCCGAAACCTTGCTGAAGCTTTCTTT
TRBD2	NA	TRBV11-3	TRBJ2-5	CASSLNGGAPGETQYF	TGTGCCAGCAGCCTCAACGGGGGGGCGCCCGGGGAGACCCAGTACTTC
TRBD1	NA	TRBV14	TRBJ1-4	CASSLDREGATNEKLFF	TGTGCCAGCAGTCTCGACAGGGAAGGGGCAACTAATGAAAAACTGTTTTTT
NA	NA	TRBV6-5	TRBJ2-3	CASSSPYTDTQYF	TGTGCCAGCAGTTCACCCTACACAGATACGCAGTATTTT
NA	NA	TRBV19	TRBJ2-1	CASSTGVAYNEQFF	TGTGCCAGTAGTACAGGGGTGGCCTACAATGAGCAGTTCTTC
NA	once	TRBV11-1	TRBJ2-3	CASSLSWAATDTQYF	TGTGCCAGCAGCTTGAGCTGGGCTGCCACAGATACGCAGTATTTT
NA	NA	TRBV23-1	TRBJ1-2	CASSRGKYYGYTF	TGCGCCAGCAGTCGGGGAAAATACTATGGCTACACCTTC
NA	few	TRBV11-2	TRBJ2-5	CASSPAGETQYF	TGTGCCAGCAGCCCTGCGGGGGAGACCCAGTACTTC
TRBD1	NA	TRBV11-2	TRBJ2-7	CASSLIRRGRGQTYEQYF	TGTGCCAGCAGCTTAATCCGACGGGGCAGGGGGCAAACCTACGAGCAGTACTTC
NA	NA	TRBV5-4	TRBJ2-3	CASSLQGSDTQYF	TGTGCCAGCAGCTTGCAGGGGTCAGATACGCAGTATTTT
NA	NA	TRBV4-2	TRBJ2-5	CASSQVIEVGTQYF	TGTGCCAGCAGCCAAGTAATCGAGGTTGGGACCCAGTACTTC
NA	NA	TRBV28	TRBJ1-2	CASSLGTPNYGYTF	TGTGCCAGCAGTTTAGGGACACCTAACTATGGCTACACCTTC
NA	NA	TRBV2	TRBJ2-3	CASSEGQASTDTQYF	TGTGCCAGCAGTGAGGGGCAGGCTAGCACAGATACGCAGTATTTT
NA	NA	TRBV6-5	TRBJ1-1	CASSGTVNTEAFF	TGTGCCAGCAGCGGTACAGTGAACACTGAAGCTTTCTTT
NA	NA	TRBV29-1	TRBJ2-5	CSVEIATGGIIGTQYF	TGCAGCGTTGAGATCGCGACAGGAGGTATAATCGGGACCCAGTACTTC
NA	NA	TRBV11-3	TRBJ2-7	CASSLEVGYEQYF	TGTGCCAGTAGCTTAGAGGTGGGCTACGAGCAGTACTTC
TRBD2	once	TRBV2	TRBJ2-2	CASSGGSFQGGELFF	TGTGCCAGCAGTGGCGGGAGTTTTCAGGGCGGGGAGCTGTTTTTT
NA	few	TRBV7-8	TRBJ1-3	CASSLGPKGSSGNTIYF	TGTGCCAGCAGCTTGGGCCCAAAGGGGAGCTCTGGAAACACCATATATTTT
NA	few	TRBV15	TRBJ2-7	CATSRDLGGKYF	TGTGCCACCAGCAGAGATCTAGGGGGGAAGTACTTC
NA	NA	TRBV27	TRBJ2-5	CASSFSGARETQYF	TGTGCCAGCAGTTTCTCAGGGGCCAGGGAGACCCAGTACTTC
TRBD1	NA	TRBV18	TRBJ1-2	CASSPQGANGYTF	TGTGCCAGCTCACCACAGGGGGCTAATGGCTACACCTTC
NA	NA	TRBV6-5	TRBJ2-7	CASSYSTDEQYF	TGTGCCAGCAGTTACTCAACAGACGAGCAGTACTTC
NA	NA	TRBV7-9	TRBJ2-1	CATTRSSSYNEQFF	TGTGCCACCACCCGATCAAGCTCCTACAATGAGCAGTTCTTC
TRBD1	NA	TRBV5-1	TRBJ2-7	CASSFRTGGAEQYF	TGCGCCAGCAGCTTCAGGACAGGGGGCGCCGAGCAGTACTTC
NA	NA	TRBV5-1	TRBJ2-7	CASSYDRSYEQYF	TGCGCCAGCAGCTACGACAGGTCCTACGAGCAGTACTTC
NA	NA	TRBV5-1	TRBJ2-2	CASSLQPPLASGGELFF	TGCGCCAGCAGCTTACAACCTCCCTTGGCCAGCGGAGGGGAGCTGTTTTTT
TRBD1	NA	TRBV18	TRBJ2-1	CASFVGTGSYNEQFF	TGTGCCAGCTTCGTGGGGACAGGGTCCTACAATGAGCAGTTCTTC
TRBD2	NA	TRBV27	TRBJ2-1	CASSPMRLAGGDEQFF	TGTGCCAGCAGCCCAATGAGACTAGCGGGGGGGGATGAGCAGTTCTTC
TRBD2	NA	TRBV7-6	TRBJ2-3	CASSPGLGRGDPRFTDTQYF	TGTGCCAGCAGCCCGGGGCTAGGGCGGGGGGACCCCAGATTCACAGATACGCAGTATTTT